The 16 T cell receptor beta chains listed next were all sequenced from one sample in a study of T cell repertoires in ileal Crohn's disease. Repertoires were generated with immunoSEQ multiplex PCR, while TCRdb's copy carries only in-frame clones and drops some. Altogether about 12,000 clones are present, approximately 80% being singletons, with the ten largest covering over 15%. The time point was: neoterminal ileum biopsy at postoperative endoscopy, about 6 months after surgery. The specimen was ileal tissue. The receptors stem from an adult with Crohn's disease.

V gene TRBV27 combines with J gene TRBJ2-2, with D unclear. Germline V gene data show CDR1 as MNHEY and CDR2 as SMNVEV (reference sequence). The CDR3 extends over 13 amino acids. V lost 3 bases and J 6 bases, leaving 8 bases between the germline ends. The CDR3 nucleotides read TGTGCCAGCAGTTTTCACCGGGCCGGGGAGCTGTTTTTT. It codes for CASSFHRAGELFF.

The rearrangement joins TRBV11-1 to TRBJ2-3, with 7 positions matching TRBD2. This CDR3 contains 16 residues. Germline assignment: CDR1 SGHAT and CDR2 FQDESV (reference sequence). The trim removed 5 bases at V and 1 base at J, leaving 9 bases unmatched. CDR3 amino acids: CASSPRTSVRTDTQYF. The CDR3 nucleotides are TGTGCCAGCAGCCCTCGTACTAGCGTTCGCACAGATACGCAGTATTTT. Complete variable domain (other parts from reference TRBV11-1 and TRBJ2-3): EAEVAQSPRYKITEKSQAVAFWCDPISGHATLYWYRQILGQGPELLVQFQDESVVDDSQLPKDRFSAERLKGVDSTLKIQPAELGDSAMYLCASSPRTSVRTDTQYFGPGTRLTVL.

Notes on this clone: At one boundary the junction diverges from the germline segment, which might be a read error. The rearrangement joins TRBV7-7 to TRBJ2-7; weak D call: TRBD2 (5 bases). Germline V gives CDR1 SSHAT, CDR2 FNYEAQ (reference sequence). The CDR3 covers 13 residues. In DNA form, the CDR3 reads TGTGCTAGCAGCCGGGATTCCACTGGCGAGCAGTACTTC. Its translation: CASSRDSTGEQYF.

The V gene is TRBV10-2, the J gene TRBJ2-3; possible D gene TRBD1, 6 bases. The CDR3 sequence is 14 residues long. Trimming left V 7 bases short and J 0 bases short, with 11 bases between. CDR1 WSHSY and CDR2 SAAADI come from the germline V gene. The CDR3 reads CASKTGLSTDTQYF. For the CDR3, the DNA is TGCGCCAGCAAGACAGGCCTTAGCACAGATACGCAGTATTTT.

The chain has TRBV10-1 and TRBJ2-1; TRBD2 agrees at 10 bases. Germline CDR1 reads WNHNN; CDR2 reads SYGVQD (reference sequence). V lost 3 bases, J lost 9 bases, and 5 bases stayed unmatched. The CDR3 contains 14 residues. The CDR3, as DNA: TGCGCCAGCAGTGAATTAGCGGGAGGAGGTGAGCAGTTCTTC. This codes for CASSELAGGGEQFF.

This clone was counted once. The chain uses TRBV7-9 and TRBJ1-1; D is possibly TRBD1 (5 bases). The V gene lost 5 bases and the J gene lost 4 bases, with 14 bases spanning the gap. Germline-derived CDR1 and CDR2 are SEHNR and FQNEAQ (reference sequence). There are 14 residues in the CDR3. The CDR3 sequence: CASSTQGGGTEAFF. The CDR3 DNA reads TGTGCCAGCAGCACCCAGGGAGGAGGCACTGAAGCTTTCTTT. The full variable domain, rest sourced from reference TRBV7-9 and TRBJ1-1, is DTGVSQNPRHKITKRGQNVTFRCDPISEHNRLYWYRQTLGQGPEFLTYFQNEAQLEKSRLLSDRFSAERPKGSFSTLEIQRTEQGDSAMYLCASSTQGGGTEAFFGQGTRLTVV.

CDR3 bases: TGTGCCAGCAGCTCTAAAGAGACCCAGTACTTC. The encoded protein is CASSSKETQYF. The J gene is TRBJ2-5, the V gene TRBV7-2; no reliable D call. This CDR3 spans 11 amino acids. The germline V gene encodes CDR1 SGHTA and CDR2 FQGNSA. V was trimmed by 4 bases and J by 3 bases, leaving 3 bases between them.

In its sample, this clone was seen a few times. This chain uses TRBV15 with TRBJ2-7, with 7 bases fitting TRBD2. There are 14 residues in the CDR3. J gave up 5 bases and V 5 bases, and 9 bases lay outside the gene matches. The germline CDR1 and CDR2 sequences are LNHNV and YYDKDF (reference sequence). The CDR3 DNA is TGTGCCACCAGCTACCGGGGGGATTTCAACGAGCAGTACTTC. Translating it yields CATSYRGDFNEQYF.

The chain is built from TRBV5-1 and TRBJ2-3; the D gene is possibly TRBD2 (6 bases). CDR1 is SGHRS and CDR2 is YFSETQ in the germline V gene. The CDR3 has 15 amino acids. Trimming removed 4 bases at V and 6 bases at J, with 18 bases between. The CDR3 reads CASSPGDSWSDTQYF. The CDR3 DNA sequence: TGCGCCAGCAGCCCCGGGGACTCCTGGTCGGATACGCAGTATTTT.

The V gene is TRBV6-1, the J gene TRBJ2-7; 7 nucleotides agree with TRBD1. Germline assignment: CDR1 MNHNS and CDR2 SASEGT. CDR3 size: 11 residues. The ends lost 7 bases at V and 9 bases at J; junction bases unmatched: 6. CDR3 in amino acids: CASNRGMGQYF. CDR3 coding DNA: TGTGCCAGCAACAGGGGCATGGGGCAGTACTTC.

The rearrangement links TRBV11-2 to TRBJ1-3; the D gene is possibly TRBD1 (5 bases). With 0 bases removed from V and 2 bases from J, the gap between germline ends came to 8 bases. The CDR3 totals 15 residues. Germline values: CDR1 SGHAT, CDR2 FQNNGV. The CDR3 bases are TGTGCCAGCAGCTTAGAGCGCAGGGCTGGAAACACCATATATTTT. It specifies CASSLERRAGNTIYF.

This sequence joins TRBV5-4 and TRBJ2-1; tentatively, D is TRBD2 (6 bases). Per the germline V gene, CDR1 is SGHNT and CDR2 is YYREEE (reference sequence). CDR3 length: 13 residues. V shed 4 bases and J shed 7 bases, with 12 bases lying between them. CDR3 protein: CASSRVGGNEQFF. The CDR3 region has the DNA TGTGCCAGCAGCCGCGTCGGGGGAAATGAGCAGTTCTTC. Full variable domain (remainder filled in from reference TRBV5-4 and TRBJ2-1): ETGVTQSPTHLIKTRGQQVTLRCSSQSGHNTVSWYQQALGQGPQFIFQYYREEENGRGNFPPRFSGLQFPNYSSELNVNALELDDSALYLCASSRVGGNEQFFGPGTRLTVL.

The V gene is TRBV19, the J gene TRBJ1-1; no reliable D call. Germline V gives CDR1 LNHDA, CDR2 SQIVND (reference sequence). Trimming took 6 bases from V and 0 from J, leaving 5 bases between them. This CDR3 has 12 residues. CDR3 in amino acids: CASRDMNTEAFF. CDR3 bases: TGTGCCAGTAGAGACATGAACACTGAAGCTTTCTTT.

This chain joins TRBV28 and TRBJ1-1, with D possibly being TRBD1 (5 bases). The ends were cut back, 9 bases at V and 0 bases at J, with 11 bases in the middle. This CDR3 has 13 amino acids. Germline V gene lookup returns CDR1 MDHEN and CDR2 SYDVKM. Written as DNA, the CDR3 is TGTGCCAGTAAAAGGGGAATGAACACTGAAGCTTTCTTT. The encoded protein is CASKRGMNTEAFF.

The sample holds one count of this clone. The chain employs TRBV2 and TRBJ1-5; TRBD1 is a possible D gene (5 bases). In germline, CDR1 is SNHLY, CDR2 FYNNEI. CDR3 length: 16 residues. V gave up 4 bases and J gave up 4 bases, with 17 bases separating them. The CDR3 sequence: CASSVSGGTSNQPQHF. CDR3 in DNA: TGTGCCAGCAGTGTGTCGGGGGGGACGTCAAATCAGCCCCAGCATTTT.

The J gene is TRBJ1-1, the V gene TRBV6-1; D may be TRBD1 (5 bases). Per germline, CDR1 MNHNS and CDR2 SASEGT. The CDR3 is 13 amino acids. Deletions cut 0 bases from V and 5 bases from J, with 7 bases between. CDR3 DNA: TGTGCCAGCAGTGAAGCTCGGGGGACTGAAGCTTTCTTT. As protein: CASSEARGTEAFF.